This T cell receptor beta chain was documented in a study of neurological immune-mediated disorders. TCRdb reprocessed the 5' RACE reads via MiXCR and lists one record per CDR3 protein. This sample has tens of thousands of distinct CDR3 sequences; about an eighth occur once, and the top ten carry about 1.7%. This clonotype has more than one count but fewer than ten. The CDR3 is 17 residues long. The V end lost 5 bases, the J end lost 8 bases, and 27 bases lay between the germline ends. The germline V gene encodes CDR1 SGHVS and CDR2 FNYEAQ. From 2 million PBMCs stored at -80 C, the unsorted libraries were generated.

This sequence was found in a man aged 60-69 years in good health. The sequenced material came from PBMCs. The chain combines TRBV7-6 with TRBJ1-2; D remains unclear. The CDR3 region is CASSQATRGRRPSGYTF. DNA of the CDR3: TGTGCCAGCAGCCAGGCTACCCGGGGTCGGAGACCTTCGGGCTACACCTTC.